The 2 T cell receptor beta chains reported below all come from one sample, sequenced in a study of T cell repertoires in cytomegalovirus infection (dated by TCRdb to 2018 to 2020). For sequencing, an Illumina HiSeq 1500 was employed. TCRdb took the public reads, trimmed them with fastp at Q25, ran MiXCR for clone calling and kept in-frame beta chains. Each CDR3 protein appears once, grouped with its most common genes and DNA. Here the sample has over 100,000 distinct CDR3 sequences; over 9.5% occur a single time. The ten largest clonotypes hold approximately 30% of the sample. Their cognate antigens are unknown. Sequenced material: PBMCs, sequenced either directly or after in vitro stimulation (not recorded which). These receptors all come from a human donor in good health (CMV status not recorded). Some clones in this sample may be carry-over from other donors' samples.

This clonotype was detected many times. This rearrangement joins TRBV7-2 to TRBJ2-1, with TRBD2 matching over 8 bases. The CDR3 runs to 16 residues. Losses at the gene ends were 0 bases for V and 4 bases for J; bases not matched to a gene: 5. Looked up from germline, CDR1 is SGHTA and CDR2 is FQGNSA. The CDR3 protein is CASSLALSGRYNEQFF. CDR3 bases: TGTGCCAGCAGCTTAGCCCTCAGCGGGAGATACAATGAGCAGTTCTTC.

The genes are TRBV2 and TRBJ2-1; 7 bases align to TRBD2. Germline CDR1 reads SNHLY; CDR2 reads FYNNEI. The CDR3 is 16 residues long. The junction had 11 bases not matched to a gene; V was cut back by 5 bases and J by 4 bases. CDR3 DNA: TGTGCCAGCAGTCTCCGTGGCGGGAGCTCATACAATGAGCAGTTCTTC. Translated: CASSLRGGSSYNEQFF.